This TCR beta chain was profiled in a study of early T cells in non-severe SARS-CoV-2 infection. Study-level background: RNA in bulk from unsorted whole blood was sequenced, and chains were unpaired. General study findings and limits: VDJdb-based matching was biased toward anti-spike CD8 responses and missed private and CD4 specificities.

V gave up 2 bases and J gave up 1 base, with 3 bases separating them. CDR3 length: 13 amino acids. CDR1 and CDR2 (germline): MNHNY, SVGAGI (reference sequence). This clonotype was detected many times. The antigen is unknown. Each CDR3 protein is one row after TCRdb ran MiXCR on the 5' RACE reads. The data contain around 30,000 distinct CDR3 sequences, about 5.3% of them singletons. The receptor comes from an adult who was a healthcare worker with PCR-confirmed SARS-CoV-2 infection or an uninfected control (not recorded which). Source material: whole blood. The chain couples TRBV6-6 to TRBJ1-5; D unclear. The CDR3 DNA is TGTGCCAGCAGTTACCTAAGCAATCAGCCCCAGCATTTT. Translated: CASSYLSNQPQHF.